These 19 T cell receptor beta chains were all obtained from the same sample, sequenced in a study of T cell responses to AZD1222 COVID-19 vaccine. Clones were sequenced by immunoSEQ multiplex PCR, and TCRdb holds only the in-frame ones, with some missing. This table has tens of thousands of clones, 70% to 80% appearing once. The sequenced sample was peripheral blood, obtained 28 days after the second dose of the MenACWY control vaccine. The receptors originated from an adult who received the MenACWY meningococcal vaccine as a control.

The chain carries TRBV10-3 and TRBJ2-7; D gene ambiguous. The V end was cut by 3 bases, the J end by 4 bases, with 10 bases between. The CDR3 runs to 13 residues. The germline V gene has CDR1 ENHRY and CDR2 SYGVKD. The CDR3 sequence is CAISDGLTYEQYF. The CDR3 DNA reads TGTGCCATCAGTGATGGGCTAACATACGAGCAGTACTTC.

The chain combines TRBV19 with TRBJ1-6, with 9 positions matching TRBD1. Germline assignment: CDR1 LNHDA and CDR2 SQIVND (reference sequence). CDR3 size: 16 residues. After removal of 5 bases from V and 8 bases from J, the junction contained 10 bases not matched to a gene. Here the CDR3 DNA reads TGTGCCAGTAGTCCAACCCGGGACAGGGATCATTCACCCCTCCACTTT. Translating gives CASSPTRDRDHSPLHF.

The V and J genes are TRBV19 and TRBJ1-1, with 7 bases aligning to TRBD1. CDR1 and CDR2 (germline): LNHDA, SQIVND (reference sequence). V shed 6 bases, J shed 3 bases, and the junction held 10 bases outside the gene matches. The CDR3 runs to 15 residues. The CDR3 coding sequence is TGTGCCAGTAGCTTGGACAGGAGTACGGACACTGAAGCTTTCTTT. Its protein is CASSLDRSTDTEAFF.

V and J are TRBV2 and TRBJ1-4; maybe TRBD1 (6 bases). This CDR3 has 14 residues. V dropped 2 bases and J dropped 14 bases, with 18 bases sitting between them. Germline CDR1 SNHLY, CDR2 FYNNEI. The CDR3 coding sequence is TGTGCCAGCAGTGAAAATAGGGCAAAGGGGGGGCTGTTTTTT. This translates into CASSENRAKGGLFF. The full variable domain, with the rest looked up from reference TRBV2 and TRBJ1-4, is EPEVTQTPSHQVTQMGQEVILRCVPISNHLYFYWYRQILGQKVEFLVSFYNNEISEKSEIFDDQFSVERPDGSNFTLKIRSTKLEDSAMYFCASSENRAKGGLFFGSGTQLSVL.

The chain is built from TRBV7-6 and TRBJ1-4, with D hard to call. This CDR3 region has 14 residues. The V gene's germline CDR1 is SGHVS and CDR2 FNYEAQ. Between the trimmed V and J ends, which lost 4 bases and 8 bases, there was a span of 14 bases. The CDR3 coding sequence is TGTGCCAGCAGCTCAAACTCCGGCGAAGAAAAACTGTTTTTT. Its protein is CASSSNSGEEKLFF.

This chain connects TRBV19 to TRBJ2-7; the match to TRBD1 covers 9 bases. J lost 4 bases, V lost 5 bases, and 9 bases had no gene match. Germline V gives CDR1 LNHDA, CDR2 SQIVND (reference sequence). CDR3 length equals 15 residues. This CDR3 reads CASSEWGTGSYEQYF. CDR3 bases: TGTGCCAGTAGTGAGTGGGGGACAGGGTCGTACGAGCAGTACTTC.

The gene calls are TRBV5-1 and TRBJ2-3; 15 bases agree with TRBD2. The trim removed 4 bases at V and 5 bases at J, leaving 8 bases unmatched. The germline gives CDR1 SGHRS, CDR2 YFSETQ. The CDR3 extends over 17 amino acids. CDR3 nucleotides: TGCGCCAGCAGCCTTGGACTAGCGGGGGGGCCCGGAGATACGCAGTATTTT. This sequence encodes CASSLGLAGGPGDTQYF.

A few counts support this clone. The chain is built from TRBV5-4 and TRBJ2-3; D is perhaps TRBD2 (6 bases). Trimming shortened V by 4 bases and J by 6 bases, and 15 bases separated the two germline ends. The CDR3 covers 14 residues. CDR1 is SGHNT, CDR2 YYREEE, per germline (reference sequence). The CDR3 region is CASSPGGAMDTQYF. CDR3 DNA: TGTGCCAGCAGCCCCGGCGGGGCCATGGATACGCAGTATTTT.

This clone is judged medium-sized. V gene TRBV25-1 combines with J gene TRBJ2-7; D perhaps matches TRBD2 (7 bases). CDR3 size: 15 residues. Germline V gives CDR1 MGHDK, CDR2 SYGVNS. Trimming took 10 bases from V and 2 from J, leaving 21 bases between them. CDR3 nucleotide sequence: TGTGCCACCCTTGGGTGGGGGGGCTATACCTACGAGCAGTACTTC. It translates to CATLGWGGYTYEQYF.

The gene calls are TRBV5-1 and TRBJ2-2; D may be TRBD1 (6 bases). The germline gives CDR1 SGHRS, CDR2 YFSETQ. The V and J ends lost 0 bases and 6 bases respectively, with 15 bases between them. The CDR3 loop spans 16 amino acids. The CDR3 DNA sequence: TGCGCCAGCAGCTTGGCAGGGGACGGTCGACCCGGGGAGCTGTTTTTT. Residues: CASSLAGDGRPGELFF.

The V and J genes are TRBV6-2 or TRBV6-3 and TRBJ2-4, with 8 bases that match TRBD1. With V trimmed by 0 bases and J by 4 bases, 2 bases remained unmatched. CDR3 size: 15 residues. The germline V gene has CDR1 MNHEY and CDR2 SVGEGT. CDR3 DNA: TGTGCCAGCAGTTACTCGAACAGGGGGAAAAACATTCAGTACTTC. This sequence encodes CASSYSNRGKNIQYF.

The chain links TRBV19 to TRBJ2-7; D may correspond to TRBD1 or TRBD2 (6 bases each). Trimming took 6 bases from V and 5 from J, leaving 20 bases between them. The CDR3 spans 15 residues. Germline loops: CDR1 LNHDA, CDR2 SQIVND (reference sequence). The CDR3 sequence: CASSLTFGGLNEQYF. The CDR3 DNA is TGTGCCAGTAGCCTAACCTTTGGGGGGCTAAACGAGCAGTACTTC.

This chain's CDR3 is CASSLLSFSGELFF. As DNA, the CDR3 is TGTGCCAGCAGCTTGTTAAGTTTTTCCGGGGAGCTGTTTTTT. V gene TRBV5-5 combines with J gene TRBJ2-2; D is undetermined. The CDR3 spans 14 residues. V gave up 1 base and J gave up 6 bases, with 10 bases separating them. Germline CDR1 reads SGHKS; CDR2 reads YYEKEE (reference sequence).

This clone is a singleton in its sample. V is TRBV3-1 (or the pseudogene TRBV3-2) and J is TRBJ2-7, with TRBD1 matching 12 bases. The germline V gene encodes CDR1 LGHDT and CDR2 YNNKEL (reference sequence). With 3 bases clipped from V and 6 bases from J, the junction kept 6 bases outside the gene matches. The CDR3 length is 15 residues. The CDR3 is CASSQGQGAYGEQYF. For the CDR3, the DNA is TGTGCCAGCAGCCAGGGACAGGGGGCATACGGCGAGCAGTACTTC.

J is TRBJ2-5 and V is TRBV5-3; unclear D gene. TRBV5-3 is sorted into the ORF group, with uncertain function. This CDR3 is 15 amino acids long. Trimming removed 10 bases at V and 3 bases at J, with 22 bases between. CDR3 DNA sequence: TGTGCCTCGCCCTCCTTTCTGGATCCAAAAGAGACCCAGTACTTC. Protein product: CASPSFLDPKETQYF.

The V gene is TRBV5-1, the J gene TRBJ2-2; weak D call: TRBD2 (5 bases). Germline loops: CDR1 SGHRS, CDR2 YFSETQ. This CDR3 has 15 amino acids. V was shortened by 0 bases and J by 6 bases, with 12 bases between the two germline ends. CDR3 coding DNA: TGCGCCAGCAGCTTGGGAGAAGGGAGATCCGGGGAGCTGTTTTTT. It is translated as CASSLGEGRSGELFF.

The rearrangement links TRBV30 to TRBJ1-1; the D is unclear. CDR1 is GTSNPN and CDR2 is SVGIG in the germline V gene (reference sequence). CDR3 length: 15 amino acids. V lost 2 bases and J lost 6, with 19 bases in between. The CDR3 sequence: CAWSLPWTDEAEAFF. The DNA for the CDR3 is TGTGCCTGGAGTCTTCCGTGGACGGACGAGGCTGAAGCTTTCTTT. The full variable domain, rest sourced from reference TRBV30 and TRBJ1-1, is SQTIHQWPATLVQPVGSPLSLECTVEGTSNPNLYWYRQAAGRGLQLLFYSVGIGQISSEVPQNLSASRPQDRQFILSSKKLLLSDSGFYLCAWSLPWTDEAEAFFGQGTRLTVV.

The V and J genes are TRBV5-5 and TRBJ2-7; no clear D gene. The CDR3 covers 14 residues. The germline CDR1 and CDR2 sequences are SGHKS and YYEKEE (reference sequence). The V and J ends lost 0 bases and 2 bases respectively, with 9 bases between them. CDR3 protein: CASSLAPGTYEQYF. CDR3 in DNA: TGTGCCAGCAGCTTGGCCCCGGGCACCTACGAGCAGTACTTC.

The CDR3 region has the DNA TGTGCCAGCAGCCCGGGACGGGCAGAATACAATGAGCAGTTCTTC. Translating gives CASSPGRAEYNEQFF. This sequence joins TRBV7-9 and TRBJ2-1, with D possibly being TRBD1 or TRBD2 (5 bases each). The ends were cut back, 5 bases at V and 4 bases at J, with 15 bases in the middle. The germline V gene encodes CDR1 SEHNR and CDR2 FQNEAQ (reference sequence). The CDR3 is made up of 15 amino acids.